The 8 T cell receptor beta chains below all came from one sample that was sequenced in a study of cytomegalovirus exposure and HLA in healthy donors. Both 60 Vbeta primers and 13 Jbeta primers went into the PCR. Generated by immunoSEQ multiplex PCR, the TCRdb table keeps only in-frame clones and is missing some. This table has 100,000 to 120,000 clones, under 85% appearing once. The sample comprised PBMCs. The receptors originated from a man younger than 40 in good health and CMV-seronegative.

This clone was picked up one time. This chain links TRBV5-4 with TRBJ1-1; 7 bases align to TRBD1. Germline-derived CDR1 and CDR2 are SGHNT and YYREEE (reference sequence). The J segment lost 5 bases and the V segment lost 0 bases, leaving 4 bases of the junction unmatched. This CDR3 region has 14 residues. CDR3 DNA: TGTGCCAGCAGCTTGGAGGACAGGCGAACTGAAGCTTTCTTT. Residues: CASSLEDRRTEAFF.

For this clone: Other DNA sequences in this specimen translate into the identical CDR3. The V gene is TRBV29-1, the J gene TRBJ2-7; 7 bases fit TRBD2. Germline V gene sequence: CDR1 SQVTM, CDR2 ANQGSEA. The CDR3 contains 12 residues. After removal of 3 bases from V and 4 bases from J, the junction contained 3 bases not matched to a gene. CDR3 loop: CSVDSGSYEQYF. The CDR3 DNA is TGCAGCGTTGATAGCGGGTCTTACGAGCAGTACTTC.

This clone appeared a few times. The genes are TRBV16 and TRBJ1-4; D unclear. The CDR3 is made up of 17 amino acids. Germline-derived CDR1 and CDR2 are KGHSY and FQNENV. The germline V and J ends were trimmed by 2 bases and 0 bases, with 13 bases remaining between them. Written as DNA, the CDR3 is TGTGCCAGCAGCCAACCAGAAGGGCGGGCAACTAATGAAAAACTGTTTTTT. Amino acid sequence: CASSQPEGRATNEKLFF.

In regard to this clone: At the DNA level, this CDR3 is encoded by other sequences in the same sample as well. The chain uses TRBV5-1 and TRBJ1-4, with D hard to call. This CDR3 is 15 amino acids long. From germline, CDR1 is SGHRS and CDR2 YFSETQ. Trimming left V 7 bases short and J 5 bases short, with 18 bases between. DNA of the CDR3: TGCGCCAGCGCCCCTGACTCGGGATCCAATGAAAAACTGTTTTTT. The encoded protein is CASAPDSGSNEKLFF.

V usage is TRBV29-1 and J usage is TRBJ1-1; no clear D. Germline V gene data show CDR1 as SQVTM and CDR2 as ANQGSEA. Trimming pared 3 bases from V and 1 base from J, leaving 9 bases between. This CDR3 contains 13 residues. The CDR3 spells CSVETRWNTEAFF. CDR3 DNA: TGCAGCGTTGAGACGCGGTGGAACACTGAAGCTTTCTTT.

The chain employs TRBV10-3 and TRBJ2-7, with D possibly TRBD1 on 6 matching bases. Germline values: CDR1 ENHRY, CDR2 SYGVKD. Trimming removed 5 bases from V and 2 bases from J, with 13 bases in between. This CDR3 comprises 14 residues. The CDR3 region is CAISNAGTTYEQYF. Here the CDR3 DNA reads TGTGCCATCAGTAACGCCGGGACAACCTACGAGCAGTACTTC.

This clone was observed a single time. The chain links TRBV15 to TRBJ1-2; D unclear. Deletions cut 1 base from V and 6 bases from J, with 6 bases between. Per germline, CDR1 LNHNV and CDR2 YYDKDF (reference sequence). The CDR3 loop spans 12 amino acids. The CDR3: CATSRGADGYTF. The CDR3 DNA reads as TGTGCCACCAGCAGAGGAGCGGATGGCTACACCTTC.

The chain joins TRBV14 to TRBJ2-1, with 12 nucleotides matching TRBD2. Per germline, CDR1 SGHDN and CDR2 FVKESK. V was clipped by 3 bases and J by 5 bases; unmatched bases: 5. The CDR3 has 16 amino acids. CDR3 sequence reads: CASSQEGLAGHNEQFF. As DNA, the CDR3 is TGTGCCAGCAGCCAGGAGGGACTAGCGGGCCACAATGAGCAGTTCTTC.